Each of the 13 T cell receptor beta chains below was sequenced from the same sample in a study of blood T cell repertoires in COVID-19. Sequencing was performed with immunoSEQ multiplex PCR; in TCRdb, only in-frame clones are kept and a portion is missing. Here the sample spans approximately 270,000 clones, approximately 90% being singletons. What was sequenced was PBMCs or T cells enriched from blood (not recorded which). The receptors come from a man between 35 and 55 years old who had been exposed to COVID-19.

In nucleotides, the CDR3 is TGTGCCAGCAGTTTGAGCGGGAGAGATACGCAGTATTTT. Encoded protein: CASSLSGRDTQYF. This sequence joins TRBV6-4 and TRBJ2-3; 8 positions match TRBD2. CDR3 length: 13 residues. Unmatched junction bases numbered 3, after V lost 5 bases and J lost 5 bases. Germline V lookup: CDR1 MRHNA, CDR2 SNTAGT.

The chain combines TRBV24-1 with TRBJ2-7; 7 positions agree with TRBD1. The V and J ends lost 2 bases and 0 bases, in that order; junction bases with no gene match: 3. The CDR3 runs 15 residues. Germline CDR1 and CDR2: KGHDR and SFDVKD. The CDR3 is CATSDSRDSSYEQYF. As DNA, the CDR3 is TGTGCCACCAGTGATTCAAGGGACAGCTCCTACGAGCAGTACTTC.

The chain links TRBV7-8 to TRBJ1-5; D gene uncertain. V dropped 5 bases and J dropped 3 bases, with 14 bases sitting between them. The CDR3 has 15 residues. The germline V gene has CDR1 SGHVS and CDR2 FQNEAQ. The DNA of the CDR3 is TGTGCCAGCAGCCCGGAGCGCGGAGCCAATCAGCCCCAGCATTTT. This encodes CASSPERGANQPQHF. Using reference TRBV7-8 and TRBJ1-5 for the parts outside the CDR3, the full variable domain is GAGVSQSPRYKVAKRGQDVALRCDPISGHVSLFWYQQALGQGPEFLTYFQNEAQLDKSGLPSDRFFAERPEGSVSTLKIQRTQQEDSAVYLCASSPERGANQPQHFGDGTRLSIL.

The chain couples TRBV4-1 to TRBJ1-2; D may be TRBD1 (5 bases). The CDR3 runs 15 residues. V was cut by 0 bases and J by 3 bases, with 11 bases left in between. Germline CDR1 and CDR2: MGHRA and YSYEKL. The CDR3 protein is CASSQDPGTYYGYTF. CDR3 sequence (DNA): TGCGCCAGCAGCCAAGATCCCGGGACTTACTATGGCTACACCTTC.

Note on this clone: This specimen includes other DNA sequences encoding the same CDR3. The rearrangement links TRBV28 to TRBJ1-1; a possible D gene is TRBD1 (5 bases). CDR1 MDHEN and CDR2 SYDVKM come from the germline V gene. Trimming pared 3 bases from V and 0 bases from J, leaving 8 bases between. The CDR3 covers 14 residues. The CDR3 DNA follows: TGTGCCAGCAGTTTGGGCAGGGTGAACACTGAAGCTTTCTTT. Amino acids: CASSLGRVNTEAFF.

CDR3 in amino acids: CASSLLAGGPGYEQYF. The CDR3 DNA sequence: TGTGCCAGCAGTTTACTAGCGGGAGGGCCCGGGTACGAGCAGTACTTC. The V call is TRBV27, the J call TRBJ2-7, with 12 bases aligning to TRBD2. Trimming at V came to 2 bases and at J to 4 bases, leaving 6 bases not matched to a gene. Germline lookup yields CDR1 MNHEY and CDR2 SMNVEV (reference sequence). This CDR3 has 16 amino acids.

This rearrangement joins TRBV27 to TRBJ2-7, with a weak D call TRBD2 (5 bases). V dropped 5 bases and J dropped 7 bases, with 15 bases sitting between them. Germline values: CDR1 MNHEY, CDR2 SMNVEV (reference sequence). The CDR3 extends over 13 amino acids. CDR3: CASSRLAIREQYF. CDR3 nucleotide sequence: TGTGCCAGCAGTCGGCTAGCTATTAGAGAGCAGTACTTC.

The rearrangement links TRBV2 to TRBJ1-3, with 8 bases matching TRBD1. Germline CDR1 reads SNHLY; CDR2 reads FYNNEI. The junction had 7 bases not matched to a gene; V was cut back by 6 bases and J by 3 bases. This CDR3 spans 15 amino acids. The CDR3 nucleotides are TGTGCCAGCAGAACCGACAGGGGTGATGGAAACACCATATATTTT. Amino acid sequence: CASRTDRGDGNTIYF.

The J gene is TRBJ1-3, the V gene TRBV29-1, with 11 bases aligning to TRBD1. Germline values: CDR1 SQVTM, CDR2 ANQGSEA. This CDR3 region has 16 residues. The ends lost 3 bases at V and 3 bases at J; junction bases unmatched: 7. The CDR3 loop reads CSVEDRGLAFGNTIYF. In DNA form, the CDR3 reads TGCAGCGTTGAGGACAGGGGGCTCGCTTTTGGAAACACCATATATTTT. Supplemented by reference TRBV29-1 and TRBJ1-3, the full variable domain reads SAVISQKPSRDICQRGTSLTIQCQVDSQVTMMFWYRQQPGQSLTLIATANQGSEATYESGFVIDKFPISRPNLTFSTLTVSNMSPEDSSIYLCSVEDRGLAFGNTIYFGEGSWLTVV.

The chain links TRBV12-5 to TRBJ2-7; D is perhaps TRBD1 (5 bases). Per germline, CDR1 LGHNT and CDR2 FRNRAP. This CDR3 region has 16 residues. Trimming took 0 bases from V and 5 from J, leaving 17 bases between them. The CDR3, as DNA: TGTGCTAGTGGTTTGGTAGTTGGAAGGGGCTTCGACGAGCAGTACTTC. Protein sequence: CASGLVVGRGFDEQYF.

The genes are TRBV14 and TRBJ1-4; D perhaps matches TRBD1 (5 bases). Trimming removed 4 bases at V and 3 bases at J, with 12 bases between. The CDR3 extends over 15 amino acids. The germline V gene has CDR1 SGHDN and CDR2 FVKESK. This CDR3 reads CASSRLQEANEKLFF. The CDR3 bases are TGTGCCAGCAGCCGCTTACAGGAAGCTAATGAAAAACTGTTTTTT.

The chain combines TRBV10-1 with TRBJ1-2, with D possibly TRBD1 on 5 matching bases. Trimming took 4 bases from V and 4 from J, leaving 16 bases between them. Germline CDR1 WNHNN, CDR2 SYGVQD (reference sequence). The CDR3 has 15 residues. The CDR3, as DNA: TGCGCCAGCAGTGTCAGGGCCGCCGACCCCTATGGCTACACCTTC. Protein: CASSVRAADPYGYTF.

This clone was seen once. The chain recombines TRBV24-1 with TRBJ1-3, with no clear D. From germline, CDR1 is KGHDR and CDR2 SFDVKD. Trimming took off 4 bases at V and 0 bases at J, with 9 bases between the two ends. The CDR3 has 15 amino acids. For the CDR3, the DNA is TGTGCCACCAGTGAGGGCAGCCTCTCTGGAAACACCATATATTTT. Translating it yields CATSEGSLSGNTIYF.